The TCR beta chain under discussion was sequenced for a study of cytomegalovirus exposure and HLA in healthy donors. Germline CDR1 reads MNHEY; CDR2 reads SVGAGI. The CDR3 sequence is 13 residues long. Findings and caveats of the study: In vitro testing confirmed three CMV-associated chains as specific for CMV antigens. TCR beta V- and J-gene trimming, according to a later analysis, was linked to a missense DCLRE1C variant. The Asian-associated ancestry cluster reportedly had fewer N-insertions than the roughly 700-donor mean in a later analysis.

Primers for the PCR totalled 60 Vbeta and 13 Jbeta. Assay used: immunoSEQ multiplex PCR; TCRdb lists only in-frame clones, some missing. Here the sample spans a few hundred thousand clones, approximately 80% being singletons. On this clone itself: What it binds is not known.

The receptor was derived from a girl aged 2 to 10 in good health and CMV-seronegative. The chain recombines TRBV6-5 with TRBJ2-5; D is possibly TRBD2 (6 bases). The J call may be wrong; the DNA end is better matched by TRBJ2-7. Specimen: PBMCs. The CDR3 nucleotides read TGTGCCAGCAGTTACATGGGAGGCTACGAGCAGTACTTC. It specifies CASSYMGGYEQYF.